This section outlines one T cell receptor (beta chain) sequence together with its context. The sample comes from a study of blood T cell repertoires in COVID-19. On the study more broadly: Acute and convalescent COVID-19 samples came from the United States, Italy and Spain. T cells, B-cell-depleted T cells, or PBMCs provided the cDNA or gDNA that served as material.

The table came from immunoSEQ multiplex PCR; TCRdb's copy has only in-frame clones and leaves some out. The data contain about 260,000 clones, around 90% of them seen just once; the ten biggest clones take up approximately 3.8%. The TCR sequence derives from a man aged 55 to 70 who had recovered from COVID-19. What was sequenced was peripheral blood.

CDR3 sequence reads: CASSIYRGSQETQYF. CDR3 DNA: TGCGCCAGCAGCATCTACAGGGGAAGCCAAGAGACCCAGTACTTC. This sequence joins TRBV5-1 and TRBJ2-5, with 7 nucleotides matching TRBD1. Germline CDR1 SGHRS, CDR2 YFSETQ. Losses at the gene ends were 4 bases for V and 1 base for J; bases not matched to a gene: 7. This CDR3 region has 15 residues. The complete variable domain, with remaining parts taken from reference TRBV5-1 and TRBJ2-5, reads KAGVTQTPRYLIKTRGQQVTLSCSPISGHRSVSWYQQTPGQGLQFLFEYFSETQRNKGNFPGRFSGRQFSNSRSEMNVSTLELGDSALYLCASSIYRGSQETQYFGPGTRLLVL.